A single sample is the source of the 31 T cell receptor beta chains below, sequenced in a study of T-cell reconstitution after alpha-beta-depleted transplantation in children. A TCRbeta library incorporating unique molecular identifiers was prepared. Each CDR3 protein is one row after TCRdb ran MiXCR on the PCR reads. The sample lists almost 250,000 distinct CDR3 sequences, under 30% occurring once. The source was PBMCs, collected before TCRalphabeta/CD19-depleted stem cell transplant. The receptors derive from a girl under 10 years old with Fanconi anemia, due to receive a stem cell transplant.

The chain has TRBV12-3 or TRBV12-4 and TRBJ2-2; D is unclear. The length of the CDR3 is 16 residues. Trimming took off 1 base at V and 5 bases at J, with 14 bases between the two ends. CDR3 coding DNA: TGTGCCAGCAGTTTAGGGGTCCAGTTTCGGACCGGGGAGCTGTTTTTT. Translating gives CASSLGVQFRTGELFF.

The J gene is TRBJ1-6, the V gene TRBV11-1; 8 bases are a match to TRBD1. The CDR3 is 20 amino acids. After removal of 3 bases from V and 9 bases from J, the junction contained 22 bases not matched to a gene. Per the germline V gene, CDR1 is SGHAT and CDR2 is FQDESV (reference sequence). The CDR3 loop reads CASSFAVVAEPDRGGSPLHF. The CDR3 coding sequence is TGTGCCAGCAGCTTCGCAGTTGTCGCGGAACCCGACAGGGGTGGTTCACCCCTCCACTTT.

This clonotype appeared a few times. The V call is TRBV4-2, the J call TRBJ2-5; 11 bases agree with TRBD2. The CDR3 length is 21 residues. With 0 bases clipped from V and 7 bases from J, the junction kept 22 bases outside the gene matches. Germline V gene sequence: CDR1 LGHNA, CDR2 YNFKEQ. The CDR3 bases are TGTGCCAGCAGCCAAGACCGGGGGTCTAGCGGGGGGCCGACCTCCCAGGTGACCCAGTACTTC. It is translated as CASSQDRGSSGGPTSQVTQYF.

This clonotype was counted ten times or more. The J gene is TRBJ1-2, the V gene TRBV12-3 or TRBV12-4; a weak D match, TRBD1 (5 bases). The V end was cut by 3 bases, the J end by 8 bases, with 10 bases between. The CDR3 is 12 amino acids. CDR3 amino acids: CASSFAQGGYTF. The CDR3 nucleotides read TGTGCCAGCAGTTTTGCGCAGGGAGGCTACACCTTC.

This rearrangement joins TRBV6-5 to TRBJ2-7; 12 bases match TRBD2. Per germline, CDR1 MNHEY and CDR2 SVGAGI. The CDR3 is 18 residues long. V gave up 4 bases and J gave up 2 bases; unmatched junction bases: 12. CDR3: CASSLRLAGDRTPYEQYF. The DNA of the CDR3 is TGTGCCAGCAGTTTGAGACTAGCGGGAGACCGTACCCCCTACGAGCAGTACTTC.

This clonotype has a count of ten or more. The chain combines TRBV12-3 or TRBV12-4 with TRBJ2-1, with 13 bases lining up with TRBD2. This CDR3 region has 15 residues. V shed 5 bases and J 4 bases; nucleotides not matched to a gene: 2. CDR3 in DNA: TGTGCCAGCAGTGGGACTAGCGGGAATTACAATGAGCAGTTCTTC. It codes for CASSGTSGNYNEQFF.

This clonotype appeared a few times. J is TRBJ2-3 and V is TRBV10-3, with 7 nucleotides matching TRBD2. Germline CDR1 reads ENHRY; CDR2 reads SYGVKD. The CDR3 has 14 residues. V gave up 7 bases and J gave up 0 bases; unmatched junction bases: 4. In DNA, the CDR3 is TGTGCCATCAACCCAGCGGGAAGCACAGATACGCAGTATTTT. Its protein is CAINPAGSTDTQYF.

There are many counts of this clonotype. The gene calls are TRBV9 and TRBJ2-1; 10 bases match TRBD2. The junction had 9 bases not matched to a gene; V was cut back by 0 bases and J by 0 bases. The CDR3 is 19 amino acids. Germline CDR1 SGDLS, CDR2 YYNGEE. CDR3 nucleotide sequence: TGTGCCAGCAGCGTAGTCCCCCTAGCGGGGGCCTACTCCTACAATGAGCAGTTCTTC. The encoded protein is CASSVVPLAGAYSYNEQFF.

This clonotype was detected many times. The rearrangement joins TRBV12-3 or TRBV12-4 to TRBJ2-5; D is undetermined. The CDR3 contains 13 residues. The V end was cut by 2 bases, the J end by 5 bases, with 9 bases between. For the CDR3, the DNA is TGTGCCAGCAGTTTAAAAGGGTTCGAGACCCAGTACTTC. Its protein product is CASSLKGFETQYF.

A few counts support this clonotype. This chain links TRBV12-3 or TRBV12-4 with TRBJ2-7; D is uncertain. This CDR3 is 18 amino acids long. The V and J ends lost 6 bases and 4 bases respectively, with 28 bases between them. CDR3 DNA: TGTGCCAGCAGCCGGCCACAATACCGGGCCTACCCGTTTTACGAGCAGTACTTC. Translated: CASSRPQYRAYPFYEQYF.

This clonotype was found many times. V and J are TRBV12-3 or TRBV12-4 and TRBJ1-6; a weak D match, TRBD1 (5 bases). This CDR3 is built from 12 residues. Trimming pared 4 bases from V and 8 bases from J, leaving 6 bases between. The CDR3 here is CASSSGYSPLHF. DNA of the CDR3: TGTGCCAGCAGTTCAGGGTATTCACCCCTCCACTTT.

The chain joins TRBV20-1 to TRBJ2-3; 9 nucleotides agree with TRBD2. Germline CDR1 is DFQATT and CDR2 is SNEGSKA (reference sequence). The CDR3 runs 17 residues. Unmatched junction bases numbered 8, after V lost 0 bases and J lost 1 base. This chain's CDR3 is CSARDPAGGRRTDTQYF. The CDR3 nucleotides read TGCAGTGCTAGAGATCCGGCGGGGGGGCGACGCACAGATACGCAGTATTTT.

This chain joins TRBV29-1 and TRBJ2-1; D is undetermined. CDR1 and CDR2 (germline): SQVTM, ANQGSEA. V was pared by 4 bases and J by 0 bases, with 10 bases between. The CDR3 loop spans 14 amino acids. CDR3 protein: CSVGLPSSYNEQFF. CDR3 in DNA: TGCAGCGTTGGCTTACCTAGCTCCTACAATGAGCAGTTCTTC.

This clonotype has a handful of counts. The chain employs TRBV20-1 and TRBJ2-3; D is unresolved. CDR3 size: 12 residues. Germline V gene data show CDR1 as DFQATT and CDR2 as SNEGSKA (reference sequence). Between the trimmed V and J ends, which lost 5 bases and 3 bases, there was a span of 9 bases. The CDR3 coding sequence is TGCAGTGCTCCCCAAATTACAGATACGCAGTATTTT. Amino acids: CSAPQITDTQYF.

This clonotype was observed many times. The chain carries TRBV7-8 and TRBJ2-1; 12 bases match TRBD2. CDR1 is SGHVS, CDR2 FQNEAQ, per germline. There are 19 residues in the CDR3. The ends lost 5 bases at V and 1 base at J; junction bases unmatched: 12. CDR3: CASSKRLAGVLQSYNEQFF. The CDR3 DNA reads as TGTGCCAGCAGCAAAAGACTAGCGGGAGTCTTACAGTCCTACAATGAGCAGTTCTTC.

This chain connects TRBV10-1 to TRBJ2-3; D not resolved. Germline V gives CDR1 WNHNN, CDR2 SYGVQD (reference sequence). The CDR3 consists of 13 residues. V lost 4 bases, J lost 2 bases, and 7 bases lay in between. The CDR3 coding sequence is TGCGCCAGCAGTGTCCGGACCACAGATACGCAGTATTTT. Amino acids: CASSVRTTDTQYF.

At least ten counts were recorded for this clonotype. This chain uses TRBV20-1 with TRBJ2-3; a weak D match, TRBD2 (6 bases). Germline values: CDR1 DFQATT, CDR2 SNEGSKA (reference sequence). CDR3 size: 13 residues. The V end was cut by 5 bases, the J end by 6 bases, with 15 bases between. The CDR3 here is CSAYEEGPDTQYF. The DNA for the CDR3 is TGCAGTGCTTATGAGGAGGGCCCTGATACGCAGTATTTT.

This clonotype was detected a few times. The rearrangement joins TRBV10-3 to TRBJ2-3; the match to TRBD1 covers 10 bases. V lost 7 bases, J lost 5 bases, and 9 bases stayed unmatched. CDR3 length: 15 amino acids. The germline gives CDR1 ENHRY, CDR2 SYGVKD. The CDR3 reads CAIMESRDRGDTQYF. Written as DNA, the CDR3 is TGTGCCATCATGGAATCCCGGGACAGGGGAGATACGCAGTATTTT.

The sample holds many counts of this clonotype. The chain recombines TRBV15 with TRBJ1-1, with D perhaps TRBD1 (5 bases). This CDR3 has 15 amino acids. Germline lookup yields CDR1 LNHNV and CDR2 YYDKDF (reference sequence). V was cut by 5 bases and J by 3 bases, with 16 bases left in between. The CDR3 sequence is CATSPRRGVDTEAFF. CDR3 sequence (DNA): TGTGCCACCAGCCCCCGCCGGGGCGTGGACACTGAAGCTTTCTTT.

This clonotype has more than one count but fewer than ten. The chain has TRBV27 and TRBJ2-7; 8 nucleotides agree with TRBD1. The CDR3 totals 15 residues. With 2 bases clipped from V and 7 bases from J, the junction kept 10 bases outside the gene matches. Germline CDR1 and CDR2: MNHEY and SMNVEV (reference sequence). CDR3: CASSLPPDRAGEQYF. In DNA, the CDR3 is TGTGCCAGCAGTTTACCTCCGGACAGGGCGGGAGAGCAGTACTTC.

Ten or more counts support this clonotype. The CDR3 protein is CSVEGLRHYTDTQYF. CDR3 DNA: TGCAGCGTTGAAGGTTTGAGACACTACACAGATACGCAGTATTTT. This chain uses TRBV29-1 with TRBJ2-3; D unresolved. Germline-derived CDR1 and CDR2 are SQVTM and ANQGSEA. The CDR3 consists of 15 residues. The V gene lost 1 base and the J gene lost 2 bases, with 13 bases spanning the gap.

This clonotype was counted many times. CDR3 sequence reads: CSAASGLISNEQFF. In nucleotides, the CDR3 is TGCAGTGCTGCCTCGGGACTTATCAGCAATGAGCAGTTCTTC. The chain uses TRBV20-1 and TRBJ2-1; perhaps TRBD2 as D (6 bases). The V gene's germline CDR1 is DFQATT and CDR2 SNEGSKA (reference sequence). There are 14 residues in the CDR3. Trimming left V 5 bases short and J 6 bases short, with 17 bases between.

This clonotype was recorded at least ten times. The chain links TRBV29-1 to TRBJ2-7; D may correspond to TRBD1 or TRBD2 (8 bases each). Trimming removed 6 bases at V and 0 bases at J, with 18 bases between. The germline V gene has CDR1 SQVTM and CDR2 ANQGSEA. The length of the CDR3 is 15 residues. In nucleotides, the CDR3 is TGCAGCGTGGACAGGGTCGGGGGGGGCTCCTACGAGCAGTACTTC. Translation gives CSVDRVGGGSYEQYF.

In its sample, this clonotype was seen a few times. J is TRBJ2-5 and V is TRBV2, with 9 bases aligning to TRBD1. The CDR3 is 16 residues long. CDR1 and CDR2 (germline): SNHLY, FYNNEI. V was clipped by 7 bases and J by 3 bases; unmatched bases: 12. In nucleotides, the CDR3 is TGTGCCAGCAACGCACAGGGGGCGTTGTGGGAAGAGACCCAGTACTTC. Protein product: CASNAQGALWEETQYF.

This rearrangement joins TRBV20-1 to TRBJ1-4, with unresolved D. Germline V gives CDR1 DFQATT, CDR2 SNEGSKA (reference sequence). Trimming left V 6 bases short and J 7 bases short, with 6 bases between. This CDR3 contains 10 residues. CDR3 nucleotides: TGCAGTGCATTGGCTGAAAAACTGTTTTTT. This encodes CSALAEKLFF.

V and J are TRBV6-1 and TRBJ1-5; D might be TRBD1 (5 bases). The V gene lost 2 bases and the J gene lost 0 bases, with 8 bases spanning the gap. The CDR3 runs 15 residues. From germline, CDR1 is MNHNS and CDR2 SASEGT. As DNA, the CDR3 is TGTGCCAGCAGTGAATGGGGCTATAGCAATCAGCCCCAGCATTTT. Translated, it gives CASSEWGYSNQPQHF.

Many counts were recorded for this clonotype. The chain recombines TRBV20-1 with TRBJ2-5; the D is unclear. CDR1 DFQATT and CDR2 SNEGSKA come from the germline V gene (reference sequence). V gave up 4 bases and J gave up 2 bases, with 5 bases separating them. The length of the CDR3 is 11 residues. The CDR3 region has the DNA TGCAGTGCTAATCCTCAAGAGACCCAGTACTTC. Translation: CSANPQETQYF.

This clonotype was seen many times. The V gene is TRBV20-1, the J gene TRBJ2-1; D assignment may be TRBD1 or TRBD2 (5 bases each). Trimming removed 0 bases at V and 0 bases at J, with 9 bases between. Germline CDR1 and CDR2: DFQATT and SNEGSKA (reference sequence). The CDR3 is made up of 15 amino acids. CDR3 sequence (DNA): TGCAGTGCTAGAGAGGGGGAGCTCTCCTACAATGAGCAGTTCTTC. It yields the protein CSAREGELSYNEQFF.

This clonotype was picked up many times. The gene calls are TRBV29-1 and TRBJ2-3; no reliable D call. V lost 3 bases, J lost 7 bases, and 11 bases lay in between. CDR1 is SQVTM and CDR2 is ANQGSEA in the germline V gene. CDR3 length: 12 residues. This CDR3 reads CSVDPLAYTQYF. The CDR3 DNA sequence: TGCAGCGTTGATCCACTTGCCTATACGCAGTATTTT.

In its sample, this clonotype was seen once. The CDR3 DNA reads as TGTGCCAGCAGTCAAGGGGGCTCGTGGGTCAATGAGCAGTTCTTC. Translation gives CASSQGGSWVNEQFF. This chain connects TRBV7-6 to TRBJ2-1; 7 bases align to TRBD1. The CDR3 is 15 amino acids. After removal of 6 bases from V and 6 bases from J, the junction contained 11 bases not matched to a gene. Germline CDR1 is SGHVS and CDR2 is FNYEAQ.

This clonotype was counted only a few times. This chain links TRBV6-1 with TRBJ1-3; D call uncertain. Between the trimmed V and J ends, which lost 7 bases and 3 bases, there was a span of 13 bases. This CDR3 region has 14 residues. The V gene's germline CDR1 is MNHNS and CDR2 SASEGT. The CDR3 region is CASTEPGIGNTIYF. The CDR3 coding sequence is TGTGCCAGCACCGAACCGGGGATTGGAAACACCATATATTTT.